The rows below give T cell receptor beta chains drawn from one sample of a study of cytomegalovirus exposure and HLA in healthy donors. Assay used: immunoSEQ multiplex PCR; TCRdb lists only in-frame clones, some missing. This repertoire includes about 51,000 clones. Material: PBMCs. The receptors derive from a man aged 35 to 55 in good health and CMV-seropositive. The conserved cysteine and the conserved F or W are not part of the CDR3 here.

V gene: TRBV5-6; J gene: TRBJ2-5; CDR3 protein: ASSSPRGRQTQY
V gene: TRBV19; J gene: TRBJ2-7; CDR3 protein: ASSIWTSGSGGEQY
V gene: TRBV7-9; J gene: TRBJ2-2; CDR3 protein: ASSLTGQANTGELF
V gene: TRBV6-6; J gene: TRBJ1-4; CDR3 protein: ASKQGNEKLF
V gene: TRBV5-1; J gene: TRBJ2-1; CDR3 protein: ASSSRTSALGEQF
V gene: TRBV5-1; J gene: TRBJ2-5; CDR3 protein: ASSLAGRETQY
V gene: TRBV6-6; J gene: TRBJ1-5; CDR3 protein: ASSYSSTAGRQPQH
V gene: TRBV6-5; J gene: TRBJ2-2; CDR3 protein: ASSGTATTGELF
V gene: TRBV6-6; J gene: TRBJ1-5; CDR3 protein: AASDLRGTSNQPQH
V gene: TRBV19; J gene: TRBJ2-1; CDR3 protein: ASRDRGGVYNEQF
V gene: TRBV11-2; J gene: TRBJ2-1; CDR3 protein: ASSFDGPRVYEQF
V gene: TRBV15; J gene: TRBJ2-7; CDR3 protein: ATSFVGGGYEQY
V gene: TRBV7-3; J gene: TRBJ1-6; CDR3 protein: ASSAQEQGRASPLH
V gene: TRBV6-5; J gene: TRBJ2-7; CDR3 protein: ASSYPTSGGTYEQY
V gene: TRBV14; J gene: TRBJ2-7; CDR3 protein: ASSHPTSFIVY
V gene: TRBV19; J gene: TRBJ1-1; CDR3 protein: ASSPAGVRDTEAF
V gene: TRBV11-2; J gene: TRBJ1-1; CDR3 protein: ASSSTRVPEAF
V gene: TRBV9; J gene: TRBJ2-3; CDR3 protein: ASSPRTSAPITDTQY
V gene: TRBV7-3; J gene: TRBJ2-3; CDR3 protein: ASSARLAGGRTDTQY
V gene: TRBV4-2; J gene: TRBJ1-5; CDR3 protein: ASSSRDRGQQPQH
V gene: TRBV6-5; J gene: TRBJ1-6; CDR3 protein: ASSSSGDRSPLH
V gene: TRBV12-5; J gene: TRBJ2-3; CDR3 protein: ASGLVGSGTQY
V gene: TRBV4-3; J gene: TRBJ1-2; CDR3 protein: ASSQRREAYNYGYT
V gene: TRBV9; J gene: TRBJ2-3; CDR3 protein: ASSPRVSGMADTQY
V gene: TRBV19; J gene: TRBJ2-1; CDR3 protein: ASSISGLGAGEQF
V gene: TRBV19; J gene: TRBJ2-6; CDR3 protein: ASSIPRLLNSGANVLT
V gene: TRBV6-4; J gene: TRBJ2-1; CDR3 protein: ASSSSGRAYEQF
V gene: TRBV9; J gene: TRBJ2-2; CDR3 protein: ASSVRGGELF
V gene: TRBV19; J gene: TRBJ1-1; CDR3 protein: AIHKRGQGVL
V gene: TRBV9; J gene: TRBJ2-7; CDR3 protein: ASSPGLPSYEQY
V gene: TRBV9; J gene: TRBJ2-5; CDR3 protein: ASSGSSGSSQY
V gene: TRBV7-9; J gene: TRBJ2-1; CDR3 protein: ASSPRTSVYNEQF
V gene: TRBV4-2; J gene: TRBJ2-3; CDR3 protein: ASSQTLAGGPDTQY
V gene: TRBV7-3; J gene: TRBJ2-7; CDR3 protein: ASGRTEGYEQY
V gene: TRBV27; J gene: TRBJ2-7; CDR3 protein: ASSKPSAVSYEQY
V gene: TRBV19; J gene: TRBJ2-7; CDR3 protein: ASGIGQGVLT
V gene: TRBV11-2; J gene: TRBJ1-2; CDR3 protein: ASSPQGGYGYT
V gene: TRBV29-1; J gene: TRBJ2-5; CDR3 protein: SVTDRELREQY
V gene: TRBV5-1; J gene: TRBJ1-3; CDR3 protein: ASSPGQGFSGNTIY
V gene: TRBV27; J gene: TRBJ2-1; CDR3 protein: ASSFGTSGYNEQF
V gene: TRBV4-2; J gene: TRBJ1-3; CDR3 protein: ASSQESRQNTIY
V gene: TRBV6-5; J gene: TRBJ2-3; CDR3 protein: ASSSSSGSRTDTQY
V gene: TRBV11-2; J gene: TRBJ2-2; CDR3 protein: ASAPGTSVLGELF
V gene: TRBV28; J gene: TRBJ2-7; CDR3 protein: ASSLGGTRYYEQY
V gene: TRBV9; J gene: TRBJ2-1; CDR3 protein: ASSKGVYEQF
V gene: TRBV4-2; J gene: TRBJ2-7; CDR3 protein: ASSQGLAGATPYEQY
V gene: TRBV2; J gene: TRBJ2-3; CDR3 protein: ASSETARTDTQY
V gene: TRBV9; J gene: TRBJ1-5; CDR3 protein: ASSPTSGVNQPQH
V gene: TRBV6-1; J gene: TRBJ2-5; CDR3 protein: AAREAGSVETQY
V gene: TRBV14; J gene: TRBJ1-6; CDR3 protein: ASSQEQGGYSPLH
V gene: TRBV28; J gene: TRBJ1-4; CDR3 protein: ASGAGGQIEKLF
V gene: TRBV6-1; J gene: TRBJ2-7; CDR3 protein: ASALSGQGAYEQY
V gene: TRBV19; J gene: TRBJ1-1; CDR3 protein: ASRQQGTEAF
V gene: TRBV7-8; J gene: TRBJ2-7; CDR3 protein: ASSPPRREGYEQY
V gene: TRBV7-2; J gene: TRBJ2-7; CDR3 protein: ASSSFPRSYEQY
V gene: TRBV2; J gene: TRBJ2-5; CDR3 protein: ASSSRAGEGRETQY
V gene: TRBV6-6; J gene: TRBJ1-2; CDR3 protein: ASSPPLNYGYT
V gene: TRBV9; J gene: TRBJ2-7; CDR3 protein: ASSVGLVGEQY